These T cell receptor beta chains were read from a single sample in a study of chemoradiotherapy in HPV16-positive cancers. Sequenced by immunoSEQ multiplex PCR; TCRdb stores in-frame clones only, minus some. The data hold 5,200 or so clones, with roughly three quarters observed a single time. Sequenced material: tumor tissue, taken from a patient who underwent chemoradiotherapy. The receptor source for this set is a human donor with HPV-associated anogenital cancer. CDR3s include the opening cysteine and the closing phenylalanine or tryptophan. A D gene is named only where the DNA matches it firmly. Size tells how often a clone was seen (once, few, many) or the class of an expanded clone, and some rows leave it out.

CDR3nt,CDR3aa,v_gene,d_gene,j_gene,abundance
TGTGCCAGCAAAGGGAACACCGGGGAGCTGTTTTTT,CASKGNTGELFF,TRBV7-3,NA,TRBJ2-2,few
TGTGCCAGCAGCGTAGCGATGCGGGGCAACTCTGGAAACACCATATATTTT,CASSVAMRGNSGNTIYF,TRBV9,NA,TRBJ1-3,NA
TGTGCCTGGAGTGCTGACAGGGGAGTGGAGCAGTACTTC,CAWSADRGVEQYF,TRBV30,TRBD1,TRBJ2-7,NA
TGTGCCAGCAGGGAGGACAACACCTACGAGCAGTACTTC,CASREDNTYEQYF,TRBV6-1,NA,TRBJ2-7,NA
TGCGCCAGCAGCGAGGGGGCTGAAAATTCACCCCTCCACTTT,CASSEGAENSPLHF,TRBV5-1,TRBD1,TRBJ1-6,NA
TGTGCCAGCTGGAGAGAGGGGAGTCAGCCCCAGCATTTT,CASWREGSQPQHF,TRBV2,NA,TRBJ1-5,few
TGTGCCAGTAGTTCTTGGGGAACAGGGGTTGGCAATCAGCCCCAGCATTTT,CASSSWGTGVGNQPQHF,TRBV19,TRBD1,TRBJ1-5,NA
TGTGCCAGCAGGGTCTTGGGAAACACCATATATTTT,CASRVLGNTIYF,TRBV28,NA,TRBJ1-3,NA
TGTGCCAGTAGTATAGGCACAAATCAGCCCCAGCATTTT,CASSIGTNQPQHF,TRBV19,NA,TRBJ1-5,NA
TGTGCCAGCTCACCTGAAACCAGGGGATCTGGCTACACCTTC,CASSPETRGSGYTF,TRBV18,NA,TRBJ1-2,NA
TGTGCCAGCAGTGGGACAGGGGGCAGATCCTATAATTCACCCCTCCACTTT,CASSGTGGRSYNSPLHF,TRBV25-1,TRBD1,TRBJ1-6,NA
TGCAGCGTTGTGGGACAGGGCTATGGCTACACCTTC,CSVVGQGYGYTF,TRBV29-1,TRBD1,TRBJ1-2,NA
TGCGCCAGCAGCTTGGGGGGTTACCAAGAGACCCAGTACTTC,CASSLGGYQETQYF,TRBV5-1,NA,TRBJ2-5,NA
TGTGCCAGCAGCTTGGACTCGCGGGGACCCCTCTACGAGCAGTACTTC,CASSLDSRGPLYEQYF,TRBV5-6,NA,TRBJ2-7,few
TGTGTAGCTAGCGGGGGTCAGGGGGAGACCCAGTACTTC,CVASGGQGETQYF,TRBV25-1,TRBD2,TRBJ2-5,NA
TGTGCCAGCTCACCACCCACACAGGGGTCTAGCACAGATACGCAGTATTTT,CASSPPTQGSSTDTQYF,TRBV18,TRBD1,TRBJ2-3,NA
TGTGCCAGCAAGAGGTCCGAAAACACCGGGGAGCTGTTTTTT,CASKRSENTGELFF,TRBV2,NA,TRBJ2-2,NA
TGTGCCAGCAGCCTGGGAGTCGAGGGCTACACCTTC,CASSLGVEGYTF,TRBV7-9,NA,TRBJ1-2,NA
TGCGCCAGCAGCCAAGGAATGAGGAGAGCGGTGGATACGCAGTATTTT,CASSQGMRRAVDTQYF,TRBV4-1,NA,TRBJ2-3,NA
TGCGCCAGCAGCTTGGATCCCCTGGCAGGGGCGACCCAGTACTTC,CASSLDPLAGATQYF,TRBV5-1,NA,TRBJ2-5,NA
TGTGCCAGCAGCCTCCGACCCTCCTATGGCTACACCTTC,CASSLRPSYGYTF,TRBV28,NA,TRBJ1-2,NA
TGCGCCAGCAGCTTGGTTGGGGTCTCTCTCGGGAAAGCTTTCTTT,CASSLVGVSLGKAFF,TRBV5-1,NA,TRBJ1-1,NA
TGTGCCAGCAGCCCCCAGAGGGGAGGTCGAGAGACCCAGTACTTC,CASSPQRGGRETQYF,TRBV7-8,NA,TRBJ2-5,NA
TGTGCCATCAGTGAGTCCCTCTGGGGGGCCGGCAATGAGCAGTTCTTC,CAISESLWGAGNEQFF,TRBV10-3,NA,TRBJ2-1,NA
TGCGCCAGCAGCACGAACAGGGCGAAGGGCGGGGAGCTGTTTTTT,CASSTNRAKGGELFF,TRBV5-1,NA,TRBJ2-2,few
TGTGCCAGCAGGCCAGGAGGGGCGAGGACTGAAGCTTTCTTT,CASRPGGARTEAFF,TRBV2,NA,TRBJ1-1,NA
TGCGCCAGCAGCCCCACAGGGAACTATGGCTACACCTTC,CASSPTGNYGYTF,TRBV5-1,NA,TRBJ1-2,NA
TGTGCCAGCTCACCGGCCCGGCAACTAGATACGCAGTATTTT,CASSPARQLDTQYF,TRBV18,NA,TRBJ2-3,NA
TGCGCCAGCAGCTTGGCCCCAGGGGGCGCGGTGGCGGGAAAGGAGCAGTACTTC,CASSLAPGGAVAGKEQYF,TRBV5-1,TRBD1,TRBJ2-7,NA
TGCGCCAGCAGCCTAGCCGCGAACACCGGGGAGCTGTTTTTT,CASSLAANTGELFF,TRBV4-1,NA,TRBJ2-2,few
TGTGCTAGTGGTTTGGCACCTAAAGGGGATACGCAGTATTTT,CASGLAPKGDTQYF,TRBV12-5,NA,TRBJ2-3,NA
TGTGCCAGCAGCTTAGAGGTGGCGGCCTACGAGCAGTACTTC,CASSLEVAAYEQYF,TRBV11-2,NA,TRBJ2-7,once
TGTGCCAGTAGTATAAGTAGGGATGAAGAAAAACTGTTTTTT,CASSISRDEEKLFF,TRBV19,NA,TRBJ1-4,NA
TGCGCCAGCAGCCGAGCTACTATTGGTGAAGCTTTCTTT,CASSRATIGEAFF,TRBV4-1,NA,TRBJ1-1,NA